This TCR beta chain comes out of a study of monozygotic twins with inflammatory bowel disease. Study-wide findings and caveats: IBD patients carried less diverse TCRbeta repertoires (inverse Simpson) than healthy co-twins. Immunosuppressive treatments were not uniform, and this may have added variability to patient repertoires.

On this clonotype itself: What it binds is not known.

Isolation of total RNA was performed on whole blood, with no prior T cell sorting. With approximately 16 and 10 cycles respectively, two nested PCRs were carried out on TCRalpha and TCRbeta cDNA. TCRdb re-called the 5' RACE reads and gives one entry per CDR3 protein, without DNA. This listing includes around 200,000 distinct CDR3 sequences. The receptor was isolated from a human donor with ulcerative colitis or Crohn's disease, or a healthy co-twin of an affected twin (not recorded which). The sample comprised blood.

CDR3 protein: CSASGLNGYTF. V is TRBV20-1 and J is TRBJ1-2. CDR1 is DFQATT and CDR2 is SNEGSKA in the germline V gene (reference sequence). The CDR3 runs 11 residues.